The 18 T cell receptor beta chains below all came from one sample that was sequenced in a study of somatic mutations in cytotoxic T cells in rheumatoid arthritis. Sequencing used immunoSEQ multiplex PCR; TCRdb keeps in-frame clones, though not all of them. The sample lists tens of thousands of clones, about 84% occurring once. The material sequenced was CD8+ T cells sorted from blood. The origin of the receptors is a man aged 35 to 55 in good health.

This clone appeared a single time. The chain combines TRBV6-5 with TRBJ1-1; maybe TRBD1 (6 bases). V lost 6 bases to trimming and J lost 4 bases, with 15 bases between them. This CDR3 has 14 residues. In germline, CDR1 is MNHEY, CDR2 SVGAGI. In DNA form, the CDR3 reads TGTGCCAGCAGCGCCGCGGGGGCGGGCACTGAAGCTTTCTTT. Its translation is CASSAAGAGTEAFF.

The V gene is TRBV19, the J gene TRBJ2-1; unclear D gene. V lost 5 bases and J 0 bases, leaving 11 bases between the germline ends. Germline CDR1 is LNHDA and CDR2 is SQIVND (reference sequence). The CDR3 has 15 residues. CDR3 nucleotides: TGTGCCAGTAGTCGGACGGAAAACTCCTACAATGAGCAGTTCTTC. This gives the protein CASSRTENSYNEQFF.

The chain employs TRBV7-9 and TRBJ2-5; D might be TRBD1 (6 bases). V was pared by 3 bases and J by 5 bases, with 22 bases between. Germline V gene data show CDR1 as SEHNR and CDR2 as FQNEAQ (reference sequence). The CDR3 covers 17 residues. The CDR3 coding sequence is TGTGCCAGCAGCTTTCTCTTGGCAGGGGTAGGCGGGGAGACCCAGTACTTC. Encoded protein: CASSFLLAGVGGETQYF.

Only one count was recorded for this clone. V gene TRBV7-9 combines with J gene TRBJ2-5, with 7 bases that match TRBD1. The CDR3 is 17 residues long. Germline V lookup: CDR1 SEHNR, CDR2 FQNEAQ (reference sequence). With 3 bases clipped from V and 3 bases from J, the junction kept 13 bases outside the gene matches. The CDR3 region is CASSLGDSRQVKETQYF. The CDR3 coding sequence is TGTGCCAGCAGCTTGGGGGACAGTAGGCAGGTGAAAGAGACCCAGTACTTC.

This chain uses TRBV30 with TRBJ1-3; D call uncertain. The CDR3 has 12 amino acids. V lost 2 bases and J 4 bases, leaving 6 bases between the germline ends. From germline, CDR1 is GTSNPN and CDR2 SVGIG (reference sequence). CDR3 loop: CAWSRQGNTIYF. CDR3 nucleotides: TGTGCCTGGAGTAGGCAGGGAAACACCATATATTTT.

The CDR3 region has the DNA TGTGCCTGGAGTGGTGGCAACTCCTACGAGCAGTACTTC. It codes for CAWSGGNSYEQYF. The V and J genes are TRBV30 and TRBJ2-7; D ambiguous. Germline CDR1 is GTSNPN and CDR2 is SVGIG (reference sequence). V was clipped by 1 base and J by 0 bases, with 7 bases between them. The CDR3 runs to 13 residues.

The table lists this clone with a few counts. CDR3 loop: CASSPSRGADYRYEQYF. The CDR3 DNA sequence: TGTGCCAGCAGCCCCTCCCGAGGGGCAGACTACCGCTACGAGCAGTACTTC. V is TRBV7-9 and J is TRBJ2-7; possibly TRBD1 or TRBD2 for D (5 bases each). V lost 5 bases and J 3 bases, leaving 23 bases between the germline ends. The CDR3 runs 17 residues. CDR1 and CDR2 (germline): SEHNR, FQNEAQ (reference sequence).

In DNA form, the CDR3 reads TGTGCCAGCAGTTTAAGCGGGACCCGATCCGAGCAGTACTTC. Translating it yields CASSLSGTRSEQYF. V is TRBV27 and J is TRBJ2-7, with 7 bases identical to TRBD2. The CDR3 runs to 14 residues. With V trimmed by 2 bases and J by 6 bases, 7 bases remained unmatched. Germline CDR1 is MNHEY and CDR2 is SMNVEV (reference sequence).

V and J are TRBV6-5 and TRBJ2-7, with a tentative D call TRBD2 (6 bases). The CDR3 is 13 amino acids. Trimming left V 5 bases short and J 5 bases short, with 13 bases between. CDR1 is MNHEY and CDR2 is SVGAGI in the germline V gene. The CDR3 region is CASSPGGLHEQYF. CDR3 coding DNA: TGTGCCAGCAGTCCCGGAGGGCTCCACGAGCAGTACTTC.

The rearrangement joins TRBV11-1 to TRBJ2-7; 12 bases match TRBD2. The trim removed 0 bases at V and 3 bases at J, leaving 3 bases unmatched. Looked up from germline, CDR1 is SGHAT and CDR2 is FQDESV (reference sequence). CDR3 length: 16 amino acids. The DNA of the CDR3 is TGTGCCAGCAGCTTAGCCCCTAGCGGGAGGGACTACGAGCAGTACTTC. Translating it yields CASSLAPSGRDYEQYF.

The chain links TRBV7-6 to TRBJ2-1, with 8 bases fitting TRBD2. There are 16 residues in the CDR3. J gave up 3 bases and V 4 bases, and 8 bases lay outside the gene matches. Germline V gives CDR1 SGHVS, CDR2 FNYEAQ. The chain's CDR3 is CASSSLSGSGYNEQFF. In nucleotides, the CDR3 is TGTGCCAGCAGCTCCCTCAGCGGGAGCGGCTACAATGAGCAGTTCTTC.

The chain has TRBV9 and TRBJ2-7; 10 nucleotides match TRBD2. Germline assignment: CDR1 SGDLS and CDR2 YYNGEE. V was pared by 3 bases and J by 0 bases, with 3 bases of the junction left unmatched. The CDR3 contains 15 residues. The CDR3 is CASSATSGTSYEQYF. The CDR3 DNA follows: TGTGCCAGCAGCGCAACTAGCGGGACCTCCTACGAGCAGTACTTC.

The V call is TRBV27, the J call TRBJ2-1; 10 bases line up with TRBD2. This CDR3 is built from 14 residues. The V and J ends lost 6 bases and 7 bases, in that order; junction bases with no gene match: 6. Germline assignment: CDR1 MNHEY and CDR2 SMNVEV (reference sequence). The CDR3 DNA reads TGTGCCAGCAGACTAGCGGGATTCGGAAATGAGCAGTTCTTC. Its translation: CASRLAGFGNEQFF.

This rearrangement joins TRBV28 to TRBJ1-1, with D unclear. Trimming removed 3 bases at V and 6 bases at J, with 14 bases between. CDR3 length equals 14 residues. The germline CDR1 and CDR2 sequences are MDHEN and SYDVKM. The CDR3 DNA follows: TGTGCCAGCAGTTTGTCTTTGCGGAGCCCTGAAGCTTTCTTT. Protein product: CASSLSLRSPEAFF.

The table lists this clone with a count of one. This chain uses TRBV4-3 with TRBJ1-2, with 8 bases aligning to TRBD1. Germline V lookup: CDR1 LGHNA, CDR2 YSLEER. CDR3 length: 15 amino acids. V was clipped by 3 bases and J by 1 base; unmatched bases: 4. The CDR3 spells CASSQDRANNYGYTF. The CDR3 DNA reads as TGCGCCAGCAGCCAGGACAGGGCGAATAACTATGGCTACACCTTC.

The CDR3, as DNA: TGTGCCAGCACCCGACCCCCAGGGGCCAACGTCCTGACTTTC. Translated, it gives CASTRPPGANVLTF. This rearrangement joins TRBV28 to TRBJ2-6; D not resolved. Germline loops: CDR1 MDHEN, CDR2 SYDVKM. V gave up 7 bases and J gave up 4 bases, with 11 bases separating them. This CDR3 has 14 amino acids.

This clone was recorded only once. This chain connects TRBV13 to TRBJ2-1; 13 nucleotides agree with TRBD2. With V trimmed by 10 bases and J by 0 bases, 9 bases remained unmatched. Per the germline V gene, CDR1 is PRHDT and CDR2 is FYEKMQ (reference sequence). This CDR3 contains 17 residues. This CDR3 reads CATGLTSGRSSYNEQFF. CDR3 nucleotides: TGTGCCACCGGGTTGACTAGCGGGAGGTCCTCCTACAATGAGCAGTTCTTC.

This CDR3 is CASSHSTEDSSYEQYF. Written as DNA, the CDR3 is TGTGCCAGCAGCCACTCGACGGAAGATAGCTCCTACGAGCAGTACTTC. The chain joins TRBV7-8 to TRBJ2-7; D unresolved. The CDR3 runs to 16 residues. The germline V gene encodes CDR1 SGHVS and CDR2 FQNEAQ. Deletions cut 5 bases from V and 0 bases from J, with 17 bases between.